This T cell receptor beta chain emerged from a study of vaccination and CD4 T cells after COVID-19. As for the study in general: In culture, cells were exposed to overlapping spike peptides from SARS-CoV-2, HCoV-NL63, HCoV-OC43 and HCoV-229E.

This clonotype came up a few times. Its antigen is not known. Findings and caveats of the study: Clonotypes reactive to SARS-CoV-2 had a median that went up from 21 to 38, but not significantly. Early post-infection timepoints were missing, and relatively few convalescent patients were studied.

As to treatment: approximately 9-day PBMC culture with coronavirus spike peptide pools or control peptides (ViraFEST assay). PBMC cultures, at 1.5 million to 2.5 million cells per well, received about 9.5 IU/ml IL-2 and roughly 9.4 ug/ml peptide pools. The Oncomine TCR Beta short-read assay was applied to DNA of cultured CD4+ T cells. A single record per CDR3 protein comes from TCRdb applying MiXCR to the PCR reads. The sample includes about 11,000 distinct CDR3 sequences, 44% of them seen just once. Trimming removed 0 bases at V and 3 bases at J, with 14 bases between. The germline gives CDR1 DFQATT, CDR2 SNEGSKA (reference sequence). CDR3 length: 15 amino acids.

Sample: CD4+ T cells from blood, cultured in vitro. This chain links TRBV20-1 with TRBJ1-2, with D possibly being TRBD1 (5 bases). This TCR was sampled from a human donor who had recovered from COVID-19. CDR3 DNA: TGCAGTGCTAGAGATAGGGGTAGGTTGGACTATGGCTACACCTTC. This translates into CSARDRGRLDYGYTF.